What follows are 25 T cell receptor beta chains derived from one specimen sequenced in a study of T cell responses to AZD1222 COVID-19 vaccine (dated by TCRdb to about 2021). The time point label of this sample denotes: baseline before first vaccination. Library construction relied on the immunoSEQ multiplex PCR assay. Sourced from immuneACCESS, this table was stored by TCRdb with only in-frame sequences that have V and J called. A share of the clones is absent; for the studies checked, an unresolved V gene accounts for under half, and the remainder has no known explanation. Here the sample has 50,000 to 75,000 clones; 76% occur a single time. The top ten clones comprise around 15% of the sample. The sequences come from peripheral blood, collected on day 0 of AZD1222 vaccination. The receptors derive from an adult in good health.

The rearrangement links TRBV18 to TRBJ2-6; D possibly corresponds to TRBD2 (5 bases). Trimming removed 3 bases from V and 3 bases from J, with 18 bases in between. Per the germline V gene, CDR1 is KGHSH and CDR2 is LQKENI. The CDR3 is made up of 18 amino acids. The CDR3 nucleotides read TGTGCCAGCTCACCGCAAGCCGCCGGGGTTGGTGGGGCCAACGTCCTGACTTTC. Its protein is CASSPQAAGVGGANVLTF.

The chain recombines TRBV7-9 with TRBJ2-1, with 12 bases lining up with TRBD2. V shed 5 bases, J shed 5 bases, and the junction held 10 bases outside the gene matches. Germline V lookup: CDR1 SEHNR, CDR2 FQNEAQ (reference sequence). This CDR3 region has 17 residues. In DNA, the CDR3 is TGTGCCAGCAGCACATCTAGCGGGGGGGCTATCGACAATGAGCAGTTCTTC. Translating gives CASSTSSGGAIDNEQFF.

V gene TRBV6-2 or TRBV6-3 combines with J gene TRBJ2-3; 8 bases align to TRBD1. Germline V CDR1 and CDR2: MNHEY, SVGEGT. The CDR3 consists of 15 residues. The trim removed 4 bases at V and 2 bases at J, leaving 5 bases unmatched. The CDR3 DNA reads TGTGCCAGCAGTTGGGGGACAGGATTCACAGATACGCAGTATTTT. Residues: CASSWGTGFTDTQYF.

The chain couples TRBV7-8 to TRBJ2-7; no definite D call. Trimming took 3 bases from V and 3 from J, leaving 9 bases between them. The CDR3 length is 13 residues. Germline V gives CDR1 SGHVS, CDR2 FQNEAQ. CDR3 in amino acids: CASSFDTLYEQYF. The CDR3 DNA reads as TGTGCCAGCAGCTTCGACACCCTCTACGAGCAGTACTTC.

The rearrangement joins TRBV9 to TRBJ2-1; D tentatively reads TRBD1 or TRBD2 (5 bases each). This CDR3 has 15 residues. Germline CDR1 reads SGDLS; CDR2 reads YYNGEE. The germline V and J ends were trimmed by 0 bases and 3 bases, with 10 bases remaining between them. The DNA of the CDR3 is TGTGCCAGCAGCGTAGGAGGGGAAGTCTACAATGAGCAGTTCTTC. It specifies CASSVGGEVYNEQFF.

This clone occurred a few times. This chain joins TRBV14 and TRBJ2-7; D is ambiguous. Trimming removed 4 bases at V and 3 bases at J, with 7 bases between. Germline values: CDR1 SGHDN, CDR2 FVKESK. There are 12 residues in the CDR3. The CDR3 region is CASSLQRYEQYF. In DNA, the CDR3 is TGTGCCAGCAGCCTCCAACGCTACGAGCAGTACTTC.

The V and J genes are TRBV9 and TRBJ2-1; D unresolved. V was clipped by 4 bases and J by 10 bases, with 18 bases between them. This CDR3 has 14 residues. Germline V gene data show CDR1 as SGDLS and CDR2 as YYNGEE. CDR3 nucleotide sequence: TGTGCCAGCAGCCCCTCCGGGCTGCCGTGGGAGCAGTTCTTC. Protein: CASSPSGLPWEQFF.

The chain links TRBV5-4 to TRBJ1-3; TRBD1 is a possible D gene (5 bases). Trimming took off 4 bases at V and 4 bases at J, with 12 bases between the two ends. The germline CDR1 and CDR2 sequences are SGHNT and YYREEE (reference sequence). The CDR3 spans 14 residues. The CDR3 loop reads CASSPQRGGNTIYF. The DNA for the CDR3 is TGTGCCAGCAGCCCTCAGAGGGGAGGAAACACCATATATTTT.

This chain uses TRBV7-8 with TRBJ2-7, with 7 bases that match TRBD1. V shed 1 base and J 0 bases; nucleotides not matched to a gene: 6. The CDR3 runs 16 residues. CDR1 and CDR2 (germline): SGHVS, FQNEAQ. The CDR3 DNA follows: TGTGCCAGCAGCTTAGAGGGACAGCTATCCTCCTACGAGCAGTACTTC. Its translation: CASSLEGQLSSYEQYF. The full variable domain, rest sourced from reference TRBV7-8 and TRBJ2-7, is GAGVSQSPRYKVAKRGQDVALRCDPISGHVSLFWYQQALGQGPEFLTYFQNEAQLDKSGLPSDRFFAERPEGSVSTLKIQRTQQEDSAVYLCASSLEGQLSSYEQYFGPGTRLTVT.

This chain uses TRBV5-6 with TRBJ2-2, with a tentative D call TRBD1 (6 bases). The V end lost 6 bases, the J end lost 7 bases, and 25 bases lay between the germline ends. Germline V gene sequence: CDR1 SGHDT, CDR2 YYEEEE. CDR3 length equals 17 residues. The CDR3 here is CASTILHGTQGGGELFF. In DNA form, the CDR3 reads TGTGCCAGCACCATACTTCACGGGACCCAAGGGGGCGGGGAGCTGTTTTTT.

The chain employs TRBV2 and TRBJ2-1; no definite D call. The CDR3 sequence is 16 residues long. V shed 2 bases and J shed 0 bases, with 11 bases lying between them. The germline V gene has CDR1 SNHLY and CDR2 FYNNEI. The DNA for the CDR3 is TGTGCCAGCAGTGAAAGGGTGGTGAGCTCCTACAATGAGCAGTTCTTC. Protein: CASSERVVSSYNEQFF.

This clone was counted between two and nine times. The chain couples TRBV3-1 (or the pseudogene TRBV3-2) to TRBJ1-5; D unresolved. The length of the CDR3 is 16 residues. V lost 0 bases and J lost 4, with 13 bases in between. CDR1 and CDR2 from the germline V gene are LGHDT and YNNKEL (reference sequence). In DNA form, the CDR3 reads TGTGCCAGCAGCCAAGACAGGCCGGAGGAAAATCAGCCCCAGCATTTT. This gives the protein CASSQDRPEENQPQHF.

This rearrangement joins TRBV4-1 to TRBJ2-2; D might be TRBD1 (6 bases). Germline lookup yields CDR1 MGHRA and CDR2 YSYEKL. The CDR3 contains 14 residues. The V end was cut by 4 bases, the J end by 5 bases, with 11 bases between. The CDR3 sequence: CASSPPRGTGELFF. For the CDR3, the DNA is TGCGCCAGCAGCCCCCCTAGGGGGACCGGGGAGCTGTTTTTT.

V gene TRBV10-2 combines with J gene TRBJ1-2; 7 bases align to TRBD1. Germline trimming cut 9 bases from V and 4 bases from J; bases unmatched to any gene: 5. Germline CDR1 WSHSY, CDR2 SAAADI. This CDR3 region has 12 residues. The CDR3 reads CASTGVTYGYTF. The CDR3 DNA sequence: TGCGCCAGTACAGGGGTTACCTATGGCTACACCTTC.

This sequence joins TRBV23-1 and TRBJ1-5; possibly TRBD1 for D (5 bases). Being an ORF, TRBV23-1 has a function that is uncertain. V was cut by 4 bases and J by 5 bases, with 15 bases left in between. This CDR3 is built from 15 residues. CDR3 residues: CASSLWQGGDQPQHF. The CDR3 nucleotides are TGCGCCAGCAGTCTGTGGCAGGGTGGGGATCAGCCCCAGCATTTT.

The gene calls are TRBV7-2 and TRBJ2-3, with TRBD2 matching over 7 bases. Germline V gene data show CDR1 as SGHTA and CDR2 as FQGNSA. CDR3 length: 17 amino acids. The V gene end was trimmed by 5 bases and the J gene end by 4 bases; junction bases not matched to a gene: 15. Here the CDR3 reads CASSAQPSGAGPDTQYF. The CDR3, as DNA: TGTGCCAGCAGCGCACAACCCAGCGGGGCCGGCCCAGATACGCAGTATTTT. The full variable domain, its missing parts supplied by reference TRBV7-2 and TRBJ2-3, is GAGVSQSPSNKVTEKGKDVELRCDPISGHTALYWYRQSLGQGLEFLIYFQGNSAPDKSGLPSDRFSAERTGGSVSTLTIQRTQQEDSAVYLCASSAQPSGAGPDTQYFGPGTRLTVL.

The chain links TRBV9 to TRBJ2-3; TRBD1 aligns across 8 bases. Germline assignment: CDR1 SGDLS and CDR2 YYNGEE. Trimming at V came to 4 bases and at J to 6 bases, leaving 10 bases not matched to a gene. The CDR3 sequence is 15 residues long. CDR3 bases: TGTGCCAGCAGCCGACAGGGGACCCAGACGGATACGCAGTATTTT. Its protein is CASSRQGTQTDTQYF.

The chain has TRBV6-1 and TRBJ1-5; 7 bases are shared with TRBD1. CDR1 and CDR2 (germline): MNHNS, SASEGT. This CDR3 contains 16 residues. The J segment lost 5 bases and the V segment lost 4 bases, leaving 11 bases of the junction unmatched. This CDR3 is CASSAVTGTVDQPQHF. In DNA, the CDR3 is TGTGCCAGCAGTGCCGTGACCGGGACAGTGGATCAGCCCCAGCATTTT.

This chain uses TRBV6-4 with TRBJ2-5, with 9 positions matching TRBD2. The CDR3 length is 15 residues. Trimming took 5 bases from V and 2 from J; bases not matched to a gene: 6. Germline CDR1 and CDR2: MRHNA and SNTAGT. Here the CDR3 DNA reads TGTGCCAGCAGTTTAGCGGGGGCCCCTCAAGAGACCCAGTACTTC. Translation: CASSLAGAPQETQYF.

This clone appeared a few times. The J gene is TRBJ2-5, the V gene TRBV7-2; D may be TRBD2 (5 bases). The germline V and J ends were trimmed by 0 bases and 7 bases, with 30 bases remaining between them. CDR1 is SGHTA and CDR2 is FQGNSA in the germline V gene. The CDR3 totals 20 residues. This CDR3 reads CASSLALPGSLSPHPRTQYF. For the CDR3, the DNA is TGTGCCAGCAGCTTAGCGCTCCCGGGGAGCTTGAGTCCCCACCCCCGGACCCAGTACTTC.

The CDR3 reads CASSSSSTGGSYEQYF. CDR3 sequence (DNA): TGCGCCAGCAGCTCCTCCTCGACAGGGGGTTCCTACGAGCAGTACTTC. The V and J genes are TRBV5-1 and TRBJ2-7; TRBD1 aligns across 9 bases. The CDR3 contains 16 residues. V dropped 3 bases and J dropped 1; count of bases not matched to a gene: 8. The V gene's germline CDR1 is SGHRS and CDR2 YFSETQ. The entire variable domain, with the rest obtained from reference TRBV5-1 and TRBJ2-7, is as follows: KAGVTQTPRYLIKTRGQQVTLSCSPISGHRSVSWYQQTPGQGLQFLFEYFSETQRNKGNFPGRFSGRQFSNSRSEMNVSTLELGDSALYLCASSSSSTGGSYEQYFGPGTRLTVT.

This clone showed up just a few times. CDR3 protein: CASSSTGIEAFF. The DNA of the CDR3 is TGTGCCAGCAGTTCCACGGGAATTGAAGCTTTCTTT. The rearrangement links TRBV6-2 or TRBV6-3 to TRBJ1-1; D not resolved. This CDR3 spans 12 amino acids. Per the germline V gene, CDR1 is MNHEY and CDR2 is SVGEGT. With 4 bases removed from V and 7 bases from J, the gap between germline ends came to 10 bases.

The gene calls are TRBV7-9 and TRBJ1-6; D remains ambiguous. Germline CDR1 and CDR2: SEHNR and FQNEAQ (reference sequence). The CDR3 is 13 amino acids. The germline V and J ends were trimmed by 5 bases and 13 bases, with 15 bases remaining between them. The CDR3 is CASSPGPSSPLHF. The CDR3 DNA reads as TGTGCCAGCAGCCCAGGACCCAGTTCGCCCCTCCACTTT.

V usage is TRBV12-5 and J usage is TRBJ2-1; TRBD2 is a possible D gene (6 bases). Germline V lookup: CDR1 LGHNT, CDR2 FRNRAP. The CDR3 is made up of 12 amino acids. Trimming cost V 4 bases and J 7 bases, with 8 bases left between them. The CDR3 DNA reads TGTGCTAGTGGTTCGGGACTTAATGAGCAGTTCTTC. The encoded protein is CASGSGLNEQFF.

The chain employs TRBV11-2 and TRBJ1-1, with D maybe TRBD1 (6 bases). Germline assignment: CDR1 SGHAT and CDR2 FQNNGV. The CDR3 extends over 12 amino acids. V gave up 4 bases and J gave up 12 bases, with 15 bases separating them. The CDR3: CASSSYRDKTFF. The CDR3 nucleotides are TGTGCCAGCAGCTCATACAGGGATAAAACTTTCTTT.